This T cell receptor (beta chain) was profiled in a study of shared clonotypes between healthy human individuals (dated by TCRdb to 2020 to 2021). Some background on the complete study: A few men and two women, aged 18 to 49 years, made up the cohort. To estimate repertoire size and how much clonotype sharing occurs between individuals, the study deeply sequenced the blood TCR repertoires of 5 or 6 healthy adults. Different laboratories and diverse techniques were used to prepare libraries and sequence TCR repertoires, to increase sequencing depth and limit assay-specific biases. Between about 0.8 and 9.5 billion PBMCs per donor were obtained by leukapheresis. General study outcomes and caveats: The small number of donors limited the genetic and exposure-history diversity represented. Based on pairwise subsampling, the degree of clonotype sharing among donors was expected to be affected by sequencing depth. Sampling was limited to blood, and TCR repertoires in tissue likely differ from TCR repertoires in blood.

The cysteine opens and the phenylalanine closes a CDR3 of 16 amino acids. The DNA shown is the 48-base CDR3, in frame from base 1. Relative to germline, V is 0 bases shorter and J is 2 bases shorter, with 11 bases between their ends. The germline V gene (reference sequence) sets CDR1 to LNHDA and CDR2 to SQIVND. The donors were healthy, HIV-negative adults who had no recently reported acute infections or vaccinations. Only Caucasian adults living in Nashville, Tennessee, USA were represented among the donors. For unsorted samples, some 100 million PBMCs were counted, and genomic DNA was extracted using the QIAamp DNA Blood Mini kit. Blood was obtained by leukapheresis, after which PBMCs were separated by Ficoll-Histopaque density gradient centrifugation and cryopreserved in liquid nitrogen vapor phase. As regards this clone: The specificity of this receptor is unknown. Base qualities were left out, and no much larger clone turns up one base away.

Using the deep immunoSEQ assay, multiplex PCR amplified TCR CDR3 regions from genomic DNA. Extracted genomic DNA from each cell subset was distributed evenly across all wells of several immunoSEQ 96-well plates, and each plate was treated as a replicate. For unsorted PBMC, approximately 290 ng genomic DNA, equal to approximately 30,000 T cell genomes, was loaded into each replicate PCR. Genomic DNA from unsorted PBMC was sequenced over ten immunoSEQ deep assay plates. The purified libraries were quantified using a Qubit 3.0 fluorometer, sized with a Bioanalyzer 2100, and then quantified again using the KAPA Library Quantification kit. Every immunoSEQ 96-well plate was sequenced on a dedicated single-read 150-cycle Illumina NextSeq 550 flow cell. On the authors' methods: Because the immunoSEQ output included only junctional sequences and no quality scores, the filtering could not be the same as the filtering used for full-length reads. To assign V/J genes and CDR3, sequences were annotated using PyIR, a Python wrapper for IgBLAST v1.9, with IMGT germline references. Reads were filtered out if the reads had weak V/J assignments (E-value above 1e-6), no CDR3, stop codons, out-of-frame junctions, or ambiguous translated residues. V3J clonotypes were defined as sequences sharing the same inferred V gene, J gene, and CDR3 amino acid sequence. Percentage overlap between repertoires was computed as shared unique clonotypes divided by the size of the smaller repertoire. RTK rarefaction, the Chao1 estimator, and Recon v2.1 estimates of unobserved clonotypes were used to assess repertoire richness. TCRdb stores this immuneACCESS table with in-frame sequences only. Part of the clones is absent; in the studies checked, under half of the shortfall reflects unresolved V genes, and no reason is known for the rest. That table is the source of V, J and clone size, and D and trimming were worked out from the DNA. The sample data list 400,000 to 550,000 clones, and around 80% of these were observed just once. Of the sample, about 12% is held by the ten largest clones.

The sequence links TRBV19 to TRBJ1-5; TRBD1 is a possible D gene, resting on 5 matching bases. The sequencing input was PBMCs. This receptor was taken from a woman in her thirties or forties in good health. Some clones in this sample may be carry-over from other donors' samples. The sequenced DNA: TGTGCCAGTAGTATAGAGGGGGGAGGACGCAATCAGCCCCAGCATTTT. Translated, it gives CASSIEGGGRNQPQHF.